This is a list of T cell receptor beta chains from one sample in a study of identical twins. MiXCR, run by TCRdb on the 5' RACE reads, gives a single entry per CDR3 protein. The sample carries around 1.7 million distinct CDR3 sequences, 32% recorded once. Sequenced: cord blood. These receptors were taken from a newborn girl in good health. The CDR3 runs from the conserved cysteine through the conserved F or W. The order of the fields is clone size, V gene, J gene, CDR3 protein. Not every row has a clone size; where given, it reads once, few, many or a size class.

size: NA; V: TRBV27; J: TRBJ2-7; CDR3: CACSLGTGFYEQYF
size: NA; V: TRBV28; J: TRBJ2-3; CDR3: CASSEWGRGTDTQYF
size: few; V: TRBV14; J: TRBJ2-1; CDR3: CASSPLAGGGFRTQFF
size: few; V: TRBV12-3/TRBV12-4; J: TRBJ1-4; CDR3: CASSHTNRGNEKLFF
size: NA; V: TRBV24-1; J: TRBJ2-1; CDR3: CATSDFKNNEQFF
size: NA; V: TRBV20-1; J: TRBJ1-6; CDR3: CSAREAGGNSPLHF
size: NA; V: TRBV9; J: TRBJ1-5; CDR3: CASSPRTGSRSAQHF
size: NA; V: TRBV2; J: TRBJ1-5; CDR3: CASSERTGGSNQPQHF
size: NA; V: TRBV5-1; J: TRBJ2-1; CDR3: CASSLLIVAGGPTLKPYNEQSF
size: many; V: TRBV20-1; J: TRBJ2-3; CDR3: CSARGGGDTQYF
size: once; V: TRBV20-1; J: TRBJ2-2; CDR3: CSARVGLASGELFF
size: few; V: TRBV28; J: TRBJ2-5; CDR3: CASLGRPKETQYF
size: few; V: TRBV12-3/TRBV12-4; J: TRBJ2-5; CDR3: CASRWTSGITQQYF
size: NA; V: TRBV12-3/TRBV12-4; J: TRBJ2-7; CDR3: CASSSRTGGFSYNEQYF
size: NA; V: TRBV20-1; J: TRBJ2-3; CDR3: CSAERAGLALTDTQYF
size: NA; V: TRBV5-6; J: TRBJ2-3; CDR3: CASSADRAQYF
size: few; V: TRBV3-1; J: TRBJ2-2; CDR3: CASSQDSGPNTGELFF
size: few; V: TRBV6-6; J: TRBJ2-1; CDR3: CASLSAGGPRGNEQFF
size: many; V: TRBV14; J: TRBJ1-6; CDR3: CASSAVRGAYSPLHF
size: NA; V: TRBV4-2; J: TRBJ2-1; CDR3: CASSQSPTRDWLYNEQFF
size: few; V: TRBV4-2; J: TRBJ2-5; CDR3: CASSQQYNEQYF
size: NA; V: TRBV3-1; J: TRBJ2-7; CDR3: CASSQDWRGTLYF
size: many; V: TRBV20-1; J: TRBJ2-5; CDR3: CSAYRGQETQYF
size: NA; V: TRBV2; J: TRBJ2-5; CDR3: CASSERTSGRETQYF
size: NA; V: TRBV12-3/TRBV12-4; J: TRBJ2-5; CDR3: CASSRPGSHRNEQYF
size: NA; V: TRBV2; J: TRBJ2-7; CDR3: CASREDRPNYEQYF
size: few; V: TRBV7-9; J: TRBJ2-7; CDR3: CASSDGQFSYEQYF
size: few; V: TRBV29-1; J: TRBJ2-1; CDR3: CSVAEKWASGSYNEQFF
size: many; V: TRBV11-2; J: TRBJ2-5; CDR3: CASSLDAGTATQYF
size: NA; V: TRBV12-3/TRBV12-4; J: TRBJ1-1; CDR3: CASSMRNRGLTLNTEAFF
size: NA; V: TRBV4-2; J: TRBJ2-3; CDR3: CASSREGAGDTQYF
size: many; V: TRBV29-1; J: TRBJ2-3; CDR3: CSARGIPTDTQYF
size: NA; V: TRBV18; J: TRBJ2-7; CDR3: CASSPAPRYEQYF
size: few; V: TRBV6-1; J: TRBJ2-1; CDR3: CASSEGTPRNEQFF
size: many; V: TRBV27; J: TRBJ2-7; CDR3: CASSFETGGEQYF
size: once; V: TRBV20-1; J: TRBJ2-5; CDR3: CSAAPGLRETQYF
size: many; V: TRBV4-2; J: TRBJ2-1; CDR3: CASSQELTYNEQFF
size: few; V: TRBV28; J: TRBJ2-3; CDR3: CATGLAAPDTQYF
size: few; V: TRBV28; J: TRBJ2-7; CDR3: CASSLCIWVAVSYEQYF
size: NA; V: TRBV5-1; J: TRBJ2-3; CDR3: CASSVAEYQVTDTQYF
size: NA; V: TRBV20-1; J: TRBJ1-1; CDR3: CSARGGGWENTEAFF
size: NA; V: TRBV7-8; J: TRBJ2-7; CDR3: CASSIGRGDYEQYF
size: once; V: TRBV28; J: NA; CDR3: CASSLLGQAGYEQYF
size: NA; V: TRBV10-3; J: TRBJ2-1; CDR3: CAISESLAGVENEQFF
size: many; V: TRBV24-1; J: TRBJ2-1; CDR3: CATSDGSIHEQFF
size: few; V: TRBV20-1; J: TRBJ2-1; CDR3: CSAEDSPYNEQFF
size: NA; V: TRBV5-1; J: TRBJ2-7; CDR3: CASSLPELSEQYF
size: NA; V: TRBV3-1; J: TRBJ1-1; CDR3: CASSQVPTEAFF
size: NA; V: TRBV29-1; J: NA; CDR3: CSAEGEMKTQYF
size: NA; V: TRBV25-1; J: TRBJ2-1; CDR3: CASSEWGGGKFGGEQFF
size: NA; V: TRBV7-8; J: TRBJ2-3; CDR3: CASSVDISTDTQYF
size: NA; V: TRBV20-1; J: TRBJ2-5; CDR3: CSARTRVNQETQYF